This T cell receptor beta chain was obtained from a study of blood T cell repertoires in COVID-19. Study as a whole: The samples span acute and convalescent COVID-19 from the United States, Italy and Spain.

CDR3 size: 14 residues. Deletions cut 4 bases from V and 5 bases from J, with 14 bases between. Germline V gives CDR1 SGHDN, CDR2 FVKESK. Study processing details: Amplification of reference gene primers was used by the study to estimate nucleated cell counts. Generated by immunoSEQ multiplex PCR, the TCRdb table keeps only in-frame clones and is missing some. The V and J calls and clone size are taken from that table; D and trimming were inferred from the DNA. The table has around 250,000 clones, approximately 85% seen once. The sequenced sample was peripheral blood. The clonotype was recovered from a man between 45 and 60 years old with active or convalescent COVID-19. The J gene is TRBJ2-5, the V gene TRBV14, with a weak D call TRBD2 (6 bases). The CDR3 here is CASSPRNREETQYF. Here the CDR3 DNA reads TGTGCCAGCAGCCCTCGCAACCGGGAGGAGACCCAGTACTTC.